This note documents a single T cell receptor (beta chain) sequence. Its antigen is unidentified. The data were taken from a study of blood T cells in healthy people across ages. Study results and caveats: As naive T cell percentage varied, TCR beta diversity correlated strongly with it. It was the long-lived donors that had more naive CD4+ cells and higher diversity than aged donors.

The second PCR ran roughly 6 to 11 cycles with a sample-barcoded 5' primer and J-beta primers. TCRdb analysed the 5' RACE reads with MiXCR anew, one entry per CDR3 protein. The sample records about 720,000 distinct CDR3 sequences, over 20% being singletons. Germline V lookup: CDR1 MNHEY, CDR2 SVGAGI. CDR3 length equals 14 residues. The V and J ends lost 7 bases and 0 bases respectively, with 12 bases between them. The material sequenced was blood. The genes are TRBV6-5 and TRBJ1-1; tentative D call: TRBD1 (6 bases). The receptor comes from a man between 65 and 79 years old in good health. The CDR3 here is CASKRGTVNTEAFF. CDR3 nucleotide sequence: TGTGCCAGCAAAAGGGGGACGGTGAACACTGAAGCTTTCTTT.